The 31 T cell receptor beta chains listed next were all sequenced from one sample in a study of cytomegalovirus exposure and HLA in healthy donors (dated 2017 in TCRdb). Library prep was done by the immunoSEQ multiplex PCR assay. For the multiplex PCR, a mixture combining 60 forward primers for TCR Vbeta segments and 13 reverse primers for TCR Jbeta segments was used. TCRdb holds this immuneACCESS table with in-frame rearrangements only. Some clones are missing; in checked studies, unresolved V genes explain under half, and the rest has no known cause. The sample data list a few hundred thousand clones, and about 82% of these were observed just once. The top ten clones comprise approximately 2.9% of the sample. Sequencing used PBMCs. The receptors stem from a man in his thirties or forties in good health and CMV-seronegative.

The rearrangement joins TRBV18 to TRBJ2-7, with D maybe TRBD2 (8 bases). The germline gives CDR1 KGHSH, CDR2 LQKENI. V was pared by 3 bases and J by 5 bases, with 17 bases between. The CDR3 sequence is 15 residues long. DNA for the CDR3: TGTGCCAGCTCACCGACATCGGGAGGGGGCCACGAGCAGTACTTC. This gives the protein CASSPTSGGGHEQYF.

This chain joins TRBV11-2 and TRBJ2-2; TRBD2 might be the D (6 bases). V was trimmed by 6 bases and J by 0 bases, leaving 11 bases between them. The CDR3 extends over 15 amino acids. From germline, CDR1 is SGHAT and CDR2 FQNNGV. CDR3 in DNA: TGTGCCAGCAGGGCGGGACTTACGAACACCGGGGAGCTGTTTTTT. It translates to CASRAGLTNTGELFF.

A single count supports this clone. The genes are TRBV9 and TRBJ2-1, with 9 bases lining up with TRBD1. Per germline, CDR1 SGDLS and CDR2 YYNGEE. This CDR3 has 14 residues. V was clipped by 4 bases and J by 7 bases; unmatched bases: 6. The CDR3, as DNA: TGTGCCAGCAGCTCTACAGGGGGCGCGAATGAGCAGTTCTTC. It codes for CASSSTGGANEQFF.

As to this clone: Compared with germline, one end of the junction differs, possibly owing to a read error. The chain uses TRBV5-3 and TRBJ2-7; 8 bases map to TRBD1. TRBV5-3 is treated as an ORF (open reading frame) with a function not yet certain. The CDR3 has 11 amino acids. The CDR3 protein is CARSPTGQVDF. As DNA, the CDR3 is TGTGCCAGAAGCCCCACGGGACAGGTGGACTTC.

The V call is TRBV25-1, the J call TRBJ1-6; tentatively, D is TRBD1 (5 bases). CDR1 is MGHDK, CDR2 SYGVNS, per germline. The CDR3 has 16 residues. V was clipped by 2 bases and J by 3 bases, with 11 bases between them. The CDR3 here is CASSEADSYYNSPLHF. The CDR3 coding sequence is TGTGCCAGCAGTGAAGCAGACAGTTACTATAATTCACCCCTCCACTTT.

The genes are TRBV7-3 and TRBJ1-1; D perhaps matches TRBD1 (5 bases). Germline CDR1 SGHTA, CDR2 FQGTGA. The V and J ends lost 5 bases and 0 bases respectively, with 7 bases between them. CDR3 length equals 13 residues. Written as DNA, the CDR3 is TGTGCCAGCAGCATAGGGGTGAACACTGAAGCTTTCTTT. It encodes CASSIGVNTEAFF.

V is TRBV6-6 and J is TRBJ1-1, with a weak D call TRBD1 (5 bases). Germline-derived CDR1 and CDR2 are MNHNY and SVGAGI (reference sequence). Trimming removed 5 bases at V and 6 bases at J, with 13 bases between. The CDR3 consists of 13 residues. In nucleotides, the CDR3 is TGTGCCAGCAGTCAGGGTAGTAGGGCTGAAGCTTTCTTT. Its translation: CASSQGSRAEAFF.

The chain joins TRBV5-4 to TRBJ2-3; TRBD1 matches 10 bases. The ends lost 4 bases at V and 4 bases at J; junction bases unmatched: 9. Germline CDR1 reads SGHNT; CDR2 reads YYREEE (reference sequence). The CDR3 is 16 residues long. Here the CDR3 DNA reads TGTGCCAGCAGCCAAGATCAAGGACAGGGGGCAGATACGCAGTATTTT. Amino acid sequence: CASSQDQGQGADTQYF. Based on the CDR3 plus reference TRBV5-4 and TRBJ2-3, the full variable domain is ETGVTQSPTHLIKTRGQQVTLRCSSQSGHNTVSWYQQALGQGPQFIFQYYREEENGRGNFPPRFSGLQFPNYSSELNVNALELDDSALYLCASSQDQGQGADTQYFGPGTRLTVL.

This clone was seen more than once but under ten times. The CDR3 nucleotides read TGTGCCATCAGTCAAGCCGGGACTAATGAAAAACTGTTTTTT. Translated, it gives CAISQAGTNEKLFF. The V call is TRBV10-3, the J call TRBJ1-4, with no clear D. CDR1 is ENHRY, CDR2 SYGVKD, per germline. Trimming took 5 bases from V and 2 from J, leaving 9 bases between them. CDR3 length: 14 residues.

This CDR3 reads CASSFSGGARTDTQYF. The CDR3, as DNA: TGTGCCAGCAGCTTTAGCGGGGGGGCCCGCACAGATACGCAGTATTTT. The chain employs TRBV7-8 and TRBJ2-3, with 11 bases lining up with TRBD2. Per germline, CDR1 SGHVS and CDR2 FQNEAQ. The V segment lost 3 bases and the J segment 1 base; nucleotides outside the gene matches: 3. The CDR3 is made up of 16 amino acids.

The rearrangement joins TRBV11-2 to TRBJ2-3, with 7 bases matching TRBD2. The length of the CDR3 is 15 residues. Germline V gives CDR1 SGHAT, CDR2 FQNNGV. V was pared by 6 bases and J by 1 base, with 7 bases of the junction left unmatched. CDR3 in amino acids: CASSSGLIGTDTQYF. DNA of the CDR3: TGTGCCAGCAGTAGCGGGCTGATCGGCACAGATACGCAGTATTTT.

This clone was counted between two and nine times. This chain joins TRBV15 and TRBJ2-5; D may be TRBD1 (5 bases). Looked up from germline, CDR1 is LNHNV and CDR2 is YYDKDF (reference sequence). This CDR3 comprises 14 residues. The V end lost 3 bases, the J end lost 0 bases, and 8 bases lay between the germline ends. The CDR3 bases are TGTGCCACCAGCAGCTGGACAAACCAAGAGACCCAGTACTTC. Encoded protein: CATSSWTNQETQYF.

This clone was seen a few times. The chain couples TRBV7-9 to TRBJ2-1, with 8 bases aligning to TRBD1. The junction had 5 bases not matched to a gene; V was cut back by 5 bases and J by 2 bases. The CDR3 has 15 amino acids. Germline CDR1 and CDR2: SEHNR and FQNEAQ (reference sequence). The CDR3 DNA sequence: TGTGCCAGCAGCCCCTGGGACAGGCCCTACAATGAGCAGTTCTTC. This codes for CASSPWDRPYNEQFF. Filled out from reference TRBV7-9 and TRBJ2-1, the complete variable domain reads DTGVSQNPRHKITKRGQNVTFRCDPISEHNRLYWYRQTLGQGPEFLTYFQNEAQLEKSRLLSDRFSAERPKGSFSTLEIQRTEQGDSAMYLCASSPWDRPYNEQFFGPGTRLTVL.

The V call is TRBV18, the J call TRBJ2-3, with D maybe TRBD2 (6 bases). V lost 6 bases and J 3 bases, leaving 22 bases between the germline ends. The germline CDR1 and CDR2 sequences are KGHSH and LQKENI. The CDR3 is 17 residues long. Written as DNA, the CDR3 is TGTGCCAGCTCGGCCTTGGATGGCGGGAAGTTTACAGATACGCAGTATTTT. This codes for CASSALDGGKFTDTQYF. The variable domain in full, with the rest retrieved from reference TRBV18 and TRBJ2-3, is NAGVMQNPRHLVRRRGQEARLRCSPMKGHSHVYWYRQLPEEGLKFMVYLQKENIIDESGMPKERFSAEFPKEGPSILRIQQVVRGDSAAYFCASSALDGGKFTDTQYFGPGTRLTVL.

This rearrangement joins TRBV5-4 to TRBJ1-5; D call uncertain. This CDR3 comprises 13 residues. The V gene's germline CDR1 is SGHNT and CDR2 YYREEE (reference sequence). The V end was cut by 0 bases, the J end by 5 bases, with 6 bases between. CDR3 coding DNA: TGTGCCAGCAGCTTGGACCCGGATCAGCCCCAGCATTTT. This sequence encodes CASSLDPDQPQHF.

The chain links TRBV5-1 to TRBJ2-6, with TRBD1 identical over 8 bases. Germline V gene data show CDR1 as SGHRS and CDR2 as YFSETQ. Germline trimming cut 7 bases from V and 0 bases from J; bases unmatched to any gene: 9. The CDR3 has 17 residues. CDR3 coding DNA: TGCGCCAGCGGCGGTCAGGGGGCCTACTCTGGGGCCAACGTCCTGACTTTC. This encodes CASGGQGAYSGANVLTF.

This clone was counted a single time. The genes are TRBV9 and TRBJ2-7; 10 nucleotides line up with TRBD2. V lost 4 bases and J lost 7; bases outside the gene matches: 8. The length of the CDR3 is 14 residues. Germline V lookup: CDR1 SGDLS, CDR2 YYNGEE. CDR3 amino acids: CASSPGSGGGEQYF. DNA for the CDR3: TGTGCCAGCAGCCCCGGCAGCGGGGGGGGAGAGCAGTACTTC.

The chain uses TRBV6-5 and TRBJ2-1; the match to TRBD2 covers 7 bases. The junction had 7 bases not matched to a gene; V was cut back by 5 bases and J by 6 bases. This CDR3 region has 14 residues. CDR1 is MNHEY and CDR2 is SVGAGI in the germline V gene. CDR3 amino acids: CASSQTSGANEQFF. CDR3 DNA: TGTGCCAGCAGTCAGACAAGCGGGGCCAATGAGCAGTTCTTC.

This chain links TRBV28 with TRBJ2-3; no firm D call. The length of the CDR3 is 11 residues. Germline CDR1 is MDHEN and CDR2 is SYDVKM. V was trimmed by 4 bases and J by 5 bases, leaving 4 bases between them. The CDR3 sequence is CASSSLDTQYF. The CDR3 DNA sequence: TGTGCCAGCAGTTCCCTAGATACGCAGTATTTT.

In DNA form, the CDR3 reads TGCAGTGCTCCGGTTCGAGAGTCAGCTTTCTTT. It codes for CSAPVRESAFF. The V and J genes are TRBV20-1 and TRBJ1-1; D gene unclear. With 5 bases removed from V and 10 bases from J, the gap between germline ends came to 14 bases. The CDR3 totals 11 residues. CDR1 DFQATT and CDR2 SNEGSKA come from the germline V gene (reference sequence).

CDR3 nucleotide sequence: TGTGCCAGCAGCTTTGAGGGAAAACGCAATCAGCCCCAGCATTTT. It translates to CASSFEGKRNQPQHF. V is TRBV7-2 and J is TRBJ1-5, with D uncertain. V lost 3 bases to trimming and J lost 2 bases, with 11 bases between them. The CDR3 is 15 amino acids. CDR1 and CDR2 (germline): SGHTA, FQGNSA.

Points on this clone: Other DNA sequences in the same sample also yield this CDR3. This chain connects TRBV7-6 to TRBJ2-7; TRBD1 matches at 8 bases. This CDR3 has 13 residues. CDR1 is SGHVS, CDR2 FNYEAQ, per germline. Trimming took 5 bases from V and 6 from J; bases not matched to a gene: 6. The CDR3 region is CASSRDRGGEQYF. The CDR3, as DNA: TGTGCCAGCAGCCGTGACAGGGGAGGCGAGCAGTACTTC.

The chain carries TRBV2 and TRBJ2-1, with 9 bases lining up with TRBD2. V was pared by 6 bases and J by 7 bases, with 7 bases of the junction left unmatched. The CDR3 is 14 residues long. Germline V gives CDR1 SNHLY, CDR2 FYNNEI. This CDR3 is CASRGGGARNEQFF. The CDR3 DNA reads as TGTGCCAGCAGAGGCGGGGGGGCGCGGAATGAGCAGTTCTTC.

On this clone: In the same sample, other DNA sequences code for this CDR3. J is TRBJ2-3 and V is TRBV5-1; 12 bases align to TRBD2. Germline CDR1 and CDR2: SGHRS and YFSETQ. The CDR3 length is 16 residues. The ends lost 0 bases at V and 1 base at J; junction bases unmatched: 0. CDR3 loop: CASSLGLAGGTDTQYF. CDR3 in DNA: TGCGCCAGCAGCTTGGGACTAGCGGGGGGCACAGATACGCAGTATTTT.

The chain combines TRBV7-2 with TRBJ2-2, with D possibly matching TRBD2 (5 bases). With 0 bases removed from V and 4 bases from J, the gap between germline ends came to 12 bases. This CDR3 region has 16 residues. The germline V gene encodes CDR1 SGHTA and CDR2 FQGNSA. The CDR3 region has the DNA TGTGCCAGCAGCTTAGCGGCGGGTACGGGCACCGGGGAGCTGTTTTTT. This sequence encodes CASSLAAGTGTGELFF.

The chain recombines TRBV28 with TRBJ2-1; maybe TRBD2 (6 bases). Trimming left V 6 bases short and J 5 bases short, with 8 bases between. Germline V gene data show CDR1 as MDHEN and CDR2 as SYDVKM. This CDR3 is built from 12 residues. In DNA, the CDR3 is TGTGCCAGCAGGGGAGGAAACAATGAGCAGTTCTTC. This codes for CASRGGNNEQFF. The full variable domain, rest sourced from reference TRBV28 and TRBJ2-1, is DVKVTQSSRYLVKRTGEKVFLECVQDMDHENMFWYRQDPGLGLRLIYFSYDVKMKEKGDIPEGYSVSREKKERFSLILESASTNQTSMYLCASRGGNNEQFFGPGTRLTVL.

CDR3 DNA sequence: TGTGCCAGCAGCTTAGTTGGTCCAGGGGGCTATGGCTACACCTTC. It specifies CASSLVGPGGYGYTF. This chain links TRBV7-9 with TRBJ1-2; 7 nucleotides agree with TRBD1. This CDR3 has 15 residues. The germline V gene has CDR1 SEHNR and CDR2 FQNEAQ (reference sequence). The V gene end was trimmed by 1 base and the J gene end by 4 bases; junction bases not matched to a gene: 6.

Note on this clone: At one of its ends the junction is not consistent with the germline gene, which may arise from a read error. The chain links TRBV7-7 to TRBJ2-1, with unresolved D. CDR3 length: 14 residues. Germline V lookup: CDR1 SSHAT, CDR2 FNYEAQ (reference sequence). CDR3 loop: CASSFPPPSNEQFF. The CDR3 bases are TGTGCTAGCAGCTTTCCCCCCCCCAGCAATGAGCAGTTCTTC.

The chain combines TRBV7-9 with TRBJ2-5; a weak D match, TRBD1 (8 bases). Trimming left V 3 bases short and J 5 bases short, with 16 bases between. Germline V gene lookup returns CDR1 SEHNR and CDR2 FQNEAQ (reference sequence). The CDR3 totals 15 residues. The CDR3 region has the DNA TGTGCCAGCAGCTTTACAGGGGGGGGGCTCGAGACCCAGTACTTC. Translation: CASSFTGGGLETQYF.

This rearrangement joins TRBV7-9 to TRBJ2-3; a weak D match, TRBD1 (6 bases). Between the trimmed V and J ends, which lost 7 bases and 11 bases, there was a span of 16 bases. Germline-derived CDR1 and CDR2 are SEHNR and FQNEAQ (reference sequence). The CDR3 is 12 residues long. CDR3 amino acids: CASTPTGMKQYF. CDR3 DNA sequence: TGTGCCAGCACCCCAACAGGGATGAAGCAGTATTTT.

This rearrangement joins TRBV6-5 to TRBJ1-6; D may be TRBD1 (6 bases). The CDR3 runs to 16 residues. The germline V gene encodes CDR1 MNHEY and CDR2 SVGAGI. Trimming removed 2 bases at V and 7 bases at J, with 15 bases between. The CDR3 DNA follows: TGTGCCAGCAGTTACGCCGCGGGGGCGATGAATTCACCCCTCCACTTT. This encodes CASSYAAGAMNSPLHF.